A selection of T cell receptor beta chains follows, all from one sample in a study of blood T cell repertoires in COVID-19. Clones were read by immunoSEQ multiplex PCR, and TCRdb kept only the in-frame ones, dropping some. This sample yields 200,000 to 250,000 clones, of which less than 85% are seen a single time; 3.6% belongs to the top ten. The sequencing input was peripheral blood. These receptors all stem from a woman older than 75 with acute or convalescent COVID-19. The CDR3 runs from the conserved cysteine through the conserved F or W. The D gene is left open where the match is weak.

j_gene	d_gene	v_gene	CDR3aa
TRBJ2-1	TRBD2	TRBV5-1	CASSSSTSGGYNEQFF
TRBJ2-5	-	TRBV7-9	CASSSLGAQETQYF
TRBJ1-2	-	TRBV4-1	CASSQEGGSLVYGYTF
TRBJ1-2	TRBD1	TRBV19	CASSPQGDRGRRGYTF
TRBJ2-4	-	TRBV28	CASSLRAPNIQYF
TRBJ2-3	-	TRBV2	CASSDQQRGTDTQYF
TRBJ2-5	-	TRBV18	CASSPEQGEETQYF
TRBJ1-2	-	TRBV6-1	CASSEGQGLSYTF
TRBJ1-6	-	TRBV27	CASSLLQSYNSPLHF
TRBJ2-3	TRBD2	TRBV7-2	CASSRAGGLADTQYF
TRBJ2-5	-	TRBV7-2	CASSLGGGLETQYF
TRBJ1-2	-	TRBV24-1	CATSDKQTGGRVSGYTF
TRBJ1-2	-	TRBV11-3	CASSLDTGPDYTF
TRBJ1-6	-	TRBV5-4	CASSLEVGGGYYNSPLHF
TRBJ2-7	-	TRBV27	CASSLVAVRYEQYF
TRBJ2-2	TRBD1	TRBV5-1	CASSLSRDRNTGELFF
TRBJ1-1	-	TRBV6-2/TRBV6-3	CASSYDQVWRTEAFF
TRBJ1-5	-	TRBV4-3	CASSQGGGLGQPQHF
TRBJ2-1	-	TRBV4-1	CASSQEENLYNEQFF
TRBJ2-2	-	TRBV6-5	CASSERGTNTGELFF
TRBJ2-2	-	TRBV9	CASSPTDSGELFF
TRBJ1-3	TRBD1	TRBV7-2	CASSTGTGNSLSGNTIYF
TRBJ2-3	TRBD2	TRBV5-1	CASSSGGSAGTDTQYF
TRBJ1-1	-	TRBV7-9	CASSLTGLEAFF
TRBJ1-1	TRBD1	TRBV19	CASGRQGRTEAFF
TRBJ2-1	-	TRBV7-9	CASSPGRNEQFF
TRBJ1-1	-	TRBV5-6	CASSLGTGLMNTEAFF
TRBJ1-5	-	TRBV18	CASSLAGQGVNQPQHF
TRBJ2-5	TRBD1	TRBV5-1	CASSLEGGRGRETQYF
TRBJ1-6	TRBD1	TRBV5-1	CASSESGTGFNSPLHF
TRBJ2-3	TRBD1	TRBV2	CASSVGDRARNF
TRBJ2-2	-	TRBV7-9	CASIDRDTKFANTGELFF
TRBJ2-3	TRBD1	TRBV12-5	CASGKTGGRADTQYF
TRBJ1-1	-	TRBV5-1	CASSPGIGNTEAFF
TRBJ2-2	TRBD1	TRBV7-2	CASSFETGLNTGELFF
TRBJ1-6	TRBD1	TRBV6-1	CASSELGTGHSPLHF
TRBJ1-6	TRBD1	TRBV7-2	CASRRTGGAANSPLHF
TRBJ2-1	-	TRBV5-4	CASSQEGSYNEQFF
TRBJ1-2	-	TRBV9	CASSVQRGGTNYGYTF
TRBJ2-7	-	TRBV24-1	CATGGEQYF
TRBJ1-3	-	TRBV27	CASSLEGGGNTIYF
TRBJ2-1	-	TRBV12-1	CASSFSIGWWGGDEQFF
TRBJ1-1	TRBD1	TRBV7-3	CASSPGTGATEAFF